Listed below are T cell receptor beta chains from one sample, sequenced in a study of shared clonotypes between healthy human individuals. Assay: immunoSEQ multiplex PCR; the TCRdb copy retains only in-frame clones and omits some. Found here are about half a million clones, over 75% of them singletons; the top ten hold about 13%. The specimen was PBMCs. These receptors originate from a woman aged 40-49 years in good health. Some clones in this sample may be carry-over from other donors' samples. The CDR3 runs from the conserved cysteine through the conserved F or W. The D gene is left open where the match is weak. Not every row has a clone size; where given, it reads once, few, many or a size class.

abundance	v_gene	j_gene	d_gene	CDR3nt	CDR3aa
few	TRBV7-2	TRBJ1-2	-	TGTGCCAGCAGCTTAGGCAGGGGCCTTCACTATGGCTACACCTTC	CASSLGRGLHYGYTF
-	TRBV5-1	TRBJ2-7	-	TGCGCCAGCAGCCCCGGGGGAGGCGAGCAGTACTTC	CASSPGGGEQYF
-	TRBV28	TRBJ1-4	-	TGTGCCAGCAGAGACCCGGACACGGGAAAACTGTTTTTT	CASRDPDTGKLFF
few	TRBV18	TRBJ1-5	-	TGTGCCAGCTCACCCTACGACCGAAATGATCAGCCCCAGCATTTT	CASSPYDRNDQPQHF
-	TRBV28	TRBJ1-1	-	TGTGCCAGCAGTTTTAGCCCCACTGAAGCTTTCTTT	CASSFSPTEAFF
-	TRBV7-9	TRBJ2-7	-	TGTGCCAGCAGCTTAGTACGGGGGCCAGAGAGCTCCTACGAGCAGTACTTC	CASSLVRGPESSYEQYF
-	TRBV2	TRBJ1-5	-	TGTGCCAGCAGCCTACAGGGTCAGGATCAGCCCCAGCATTTT	CASSLQGQDQPQHF
-	TRBV5-6	TRBJ2-1	-	TGTGCCAGCAGCTATTCCTTGAACCTGCAAGCTTCTACAATTGAGCAGTTCTTC	CASSYSLNLQASTIEQFF
-	TRBV28	TRBJ2-1	TRBD2	TGTGCCAGCAGCAGATTGATGGGACTAGACTACAATGAGCAGTTCTTC	CASSRLMGLDYNEQFF
-	TRBV5-6	TRBJ2-3	TRBD2	TGTGCCAGCAGCTTGACTAGCGGGAGTCGGGATACGCAGTATTTT	CASSLTSGSRDTQYF
-	TRBV5-1	TRBJ1-1	TRBD1	TGCGCCAGCAGCTTGGCGACAGGGGGGACCACTGAAGCTTTCTTT	CASSLATGGTTEAFF
once	TRBV2	TRBJ2-7	-	TGTGCCAGCAACCGGGGCTCCTACGAGCAGTACTTC	CASNRGSYEQYF
-	TRBV28	TRBJ1-5	TRBD1	TGTGCCAGCAGTTCGGGGACAGTCCTTAGCAATCAGCCCCAGCATTTT	CASSSGTVLSNQPQHF
-	TRBV13	TRBJ1-1	TRBD1	TGTGCCAGCAGCTTGACAGGGGTAAGGACTGAAGCTTTCTTT	CASSLTGVRTEAFF
-	TRBV28	TRBJ2-5	-	TGTGCCAGCAGTTTAGTGGCCGAGGAGACCCAGTACTTC	CASSLVAEETQYF
-	TRBV19	TRBJ1-5	TRBD1	TGTGCCAGTAGTGGGACAGGGAGGCAGCCCCAGCATTTT	CASSGTGRQPQHF
few	TRBV14	TRBJ2-5	-	TGTGCCAGCAGCCTGTTTACCGGGACGGGGGAGACCCAGTACTTC	CASSLFTGTGETQYF
-	TRBV2	TRBJ2-1	-	TGTGCCAGGGGAGGGGGCTCCTCCTACAATGAGCAGTTCTTC	CARGGGSSYNEQFF
once	TRBV19	TRBJ2-2	-	TGTGCCAGTAGTATTTCCCCGAACACCGGGGAGCTGTTTTTT	CASSISPNTGELFF
many	TRBV7-9	TRBJ2-5	-	TGTGCCAGCAGCCCGGGACATTTCCAAGAGACCCAGTACTTC	CASSPGHFQETQYF
-	TRBV7-6	TRBJ1-1	TRBD1	TGTGCCAGCAGTTCCAGGACAGGGGGCCCCACTGAAGCTTTCTTT	CASSSRTGGPTEAFF
-	TRBV7-9	TRBJ2-4	TRBD1	TGTGCCAGCACCGGGACAGGGGTTTTCATTCAGTACTTC	CASTGTGVFIQYF
-	TRBV7-3	TRBJ2-1	TRBD2	TGTGCCAGCAGCTCCGGGACTAGCGGGAGGGCCTATGGGAATGAGCAGTTCTTC	CASSSGTSGRAYGNEQFF
-	TRBV5-1	TRBJ2-2	-	TGCGCCAGCAGTCGACAGACGAACACCGGGGAGCTGTTTTTT	CASSRQTNTGELFF
-	TRBV6-1	TRBJ2-6	-	TGTGCCAGCGAGGGGGTAAATGGGGCCAACGTCCTGACTTTC	CASEGVNGANVLTF
few	TRBV7-3	TRBJ1-2	-	TGTGCCAGCAGCTTAACCGAGGGAGGGCCGGATGGCTACACCTTC	CASSLTEGGPDGYTF
once	TRBV7-2	TRBJ2-1	-	TGTGCCAGCAGCTTACGTGTGGGGCAGGGATACAATGAGCAGTTCTTC	CASSLRVGQGYNEQFF
-	TRBV6-6	TRBJ2-1	-	TGTGCCAGCAGTTTCGGGAATGAGCAGTTCTTC	CASSFGNEQFF
-	TRBV11-2	TRBJ1-5	-	TGTGCCAGCAGCTTAGCCGGTGGCGAGCGGCCCCAGCATTTT	CASSLAGGERPQHF
-	TRBV27	TRBJ2-2	-	TGTGCCAGCAGTTACGTCTTGGACACCGGGGAGCTGTTTTTT	CASSYVLDTGELFF
many	TRBV27	TRBJ2-7	-	TGTGCCAGCAGAATAACAGGGGCCACGGGGGGGCAGTACTTC	CASRITGATGGQYF
-	TRBV19	TRBJ1-5	-	TGTGCCAGTAACCTGGACAGAACTGCCGGCAATCAGCCCCAGCATTTT	CASNLDRTAGNQPQHF
many	TRBV18	TRBJ1-3	TRBD1	TGTGCCAGCTCACCCACAGGGGCTGGAAACACCATATATTTT	CASSPTGAGNTIYF
-	TRBV5-1	TRBJ2-2	TRBD2	TGCGCCAGCAGCTTGGGGCTAGCGGGAGTTGGCGGGGAGCTGTTTTTT	CASSLGLAGVGGELFF
-	TRBV10-3	TRBJ2-2	-	TGTGCCATCAGTGGCCCCGGGGAGCTGTTTTTT	CAISGPGELFF
many	TRBV5-6	TRBJ2-3	TRBD2	TGTGCCAGCAGCTGGGCGGGAGTCCCGGATACGCAGTATTTT	CASSWAGVPDTQYF
-	TRBV27	TRBJ2-2	-	TGTGCCAGCAGTTTATCAGGCCGGAGGGGCACCGGGGAGCTGTTTTTT	CASSLSGRRGTGELFF
-	TRBV30	TRBJ2-7	TRBD2	TGTGCCTGGAGCAAGCGGGGAGTACTATACGAGCAGTACTTC	CAWSKRGVLYEQYF
-	TRBV30	TRBJ2-1	TRBD2	TGTGCCTGGAGGGTTGCGGGGGACTACAATGAGCAGTTCTTC	CAWRVAGDYNEQFF